This T cell receptor beta chain was identified in a study of cytomegalovirus exposure and HLA in healthy donors. Study overall: An analysis done earlier identified about 100 million unique TCR beta sequences from about 180 million T cells. There were 350 to 400 genotyped donors. Of these, 75% to 90% fell in the genetic ancestry cluster associated with self-reported Caucasian donors.

A remark on this clone: The antigen remains undetermined.

The CDR3 is made up of 12 amino acids. Germline V gives CDR1 GTSNPN, CDR2 SVGIG (reference sequence). With 1 base clipped from V and 5 bases from J, the junction kept 1 base outside the gene matches. Whole-study findings and limits: Three CMV-associated chains proved CMV antigen-specific in vitro.

The primer mix had 60 Vbeta and 13 Jbeta primers. Original methodology: Later work found 80 million or so unique TCR beta chains, with 10 million to 14 million shared. Only in-frame clones appear in the TCRdb table, and some are missing; sequencing was by immunoSEQ multiplex PCR. The V and J calls and clone size are taken from that table; D and trimming were inferred from the DNA. Of about 120,000 clones listed, about 10% are singletons. Sequences were obtained from PBMCs. The TCR comes from a woman aged 18-29 years in good health and CMV-seropositive. The chain uses TRBV30 and TRBJ2-5; 7 bases align to TRBD1. The CDR3 DNA sequence: TGTGCCTGGAGTGAACAGGGGGAGACCCAGTACTTC. Protein sequence: CAWSEQGETQYF.